This T cell receptor (beta chain) comes out of a study of T cell changes during pregnancy in multiple sclerosis. Germline trimming cut 3 bases from V and 6 bases from J; bases unmatched to any gene: 6. The CDR3 has 15 residues. CDR1 SGHTA and CDR2 FQGNSA come from the germline V gene. Method: immunoSEQ multiplex PCR; TCRdb's copy keeps in-frame clones and lacks some. The repertoire has 45,000 to 65,000 clones, about 92% of them found once; the top ten carry around 0.56%. This receptor was identified in a female donor with multiple sclerosis, enrolled in a pregnancy study. V gene TRBV7-2 combines with J gene TRBJ1-4, with 8 bases identical to TRBD1. The sequences come from CD4+ T cells from peripheral blood mononuclear cells, collected after pregnancy. In DNA, the CDR3 is TGTGCCAGCAGCTTTGCAGGGGGCTCCTATGAAAAACTGTTTTTT. Its protein is CASSFAGGSYEKLFF.